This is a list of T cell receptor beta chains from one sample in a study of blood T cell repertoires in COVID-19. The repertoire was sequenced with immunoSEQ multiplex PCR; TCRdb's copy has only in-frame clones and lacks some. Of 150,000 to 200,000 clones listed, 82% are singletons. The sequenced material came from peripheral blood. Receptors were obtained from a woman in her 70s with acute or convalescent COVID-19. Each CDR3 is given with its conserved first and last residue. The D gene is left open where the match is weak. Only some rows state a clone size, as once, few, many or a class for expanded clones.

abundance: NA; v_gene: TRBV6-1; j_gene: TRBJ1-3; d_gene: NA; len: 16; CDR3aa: CASSGGQPGSGNTIYF; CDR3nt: TGTGCCAGCAGTGGGGGACAACCCGGCTCTGGAAACACCATATATTTT
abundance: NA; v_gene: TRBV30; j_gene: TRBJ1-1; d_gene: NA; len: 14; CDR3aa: CAWSTGPMNTEAFF; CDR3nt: TGTGCCTGGAGTACAGGGCCCATGAACACTGAAGCTTTCTTT
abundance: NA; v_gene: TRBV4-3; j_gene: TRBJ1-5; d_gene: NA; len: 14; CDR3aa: CASSQDRSNQPQHF; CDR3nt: TGCGCCAGCAGCCAAGATCGGAGCAATCAGCCCCAGCATTTT
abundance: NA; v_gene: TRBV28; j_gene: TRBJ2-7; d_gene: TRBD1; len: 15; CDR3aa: CASSFPQGAIYEQYF; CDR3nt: TGTGCCAGCAGTTTTCCCCAGGGGGCGATTTACGAGCAGTACTTC
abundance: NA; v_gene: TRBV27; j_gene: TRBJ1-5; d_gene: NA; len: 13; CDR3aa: CASSLGGDQPQHF; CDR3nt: TGTGCCAGCAGTTTAGGGGGCGATCAGCCCCAGCATTTT
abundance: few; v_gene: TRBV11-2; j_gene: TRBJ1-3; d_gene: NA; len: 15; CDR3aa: CASSPAGFSGNTIYF; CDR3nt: TGTGCCAGCAGCCCAGCAGGGTTCTCTGGAAACACCATATATTTT
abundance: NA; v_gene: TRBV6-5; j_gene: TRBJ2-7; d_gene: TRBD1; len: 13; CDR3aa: CASRTGGRYEQYF; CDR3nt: TGTGCCAGCAGGACAGGGGGCAGGTACGAGCAGTACTTC
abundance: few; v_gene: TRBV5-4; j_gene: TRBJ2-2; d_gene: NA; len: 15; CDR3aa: CASSTRQKNTGELFF; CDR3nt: TGTGCCAGCAGTACAAGACAGAAGAACACCGGGGAGCTGTTTTTT
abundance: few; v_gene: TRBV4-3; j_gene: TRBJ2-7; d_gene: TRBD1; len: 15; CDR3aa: CASSQIRTGLYEQYF; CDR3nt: TGCGCCAGCAGCCAAATCAGGACAGGGCTCTACGAGCAGTACTTC
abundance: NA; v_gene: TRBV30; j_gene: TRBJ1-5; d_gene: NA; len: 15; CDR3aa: CAWSVGNRETQPQHF; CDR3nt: TGTGCCTGGAGTGTAGGGAACAGGGAGACTCAGCCCCAGCATTTT
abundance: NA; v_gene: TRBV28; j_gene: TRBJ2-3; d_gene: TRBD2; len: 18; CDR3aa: CASSSLAGGPIRWHTQYF; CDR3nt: TGTGCCAGCAGTTCCTTAGCGGGAGGGCCTATCAGGTGGCATACGCAGTATTTT
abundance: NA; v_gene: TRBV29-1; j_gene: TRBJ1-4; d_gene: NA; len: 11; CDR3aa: CSVEAGEKLFF; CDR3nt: TGCAGCGTTGAAGCGGGGGAAAAACTGTTTTTT
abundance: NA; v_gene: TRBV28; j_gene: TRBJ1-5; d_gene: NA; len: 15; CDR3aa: CASSLGGRADQPQHF; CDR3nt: TGTGCCAGCAGTTTAGGGGGCAGGGCGGATCAGCCCCAGCATTTT
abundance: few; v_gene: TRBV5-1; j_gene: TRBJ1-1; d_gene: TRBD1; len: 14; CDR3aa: CASSLLQGFTEAFF; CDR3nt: TGCGCCAGCAGCTTGTTACAGGGGTTCACTGAAGCTTTCTTT
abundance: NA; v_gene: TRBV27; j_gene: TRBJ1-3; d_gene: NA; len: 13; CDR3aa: CASSFNSGNTIYF; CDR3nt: TGTGCCAGCAGTTTTAACTCTGGAAACACCATATATTTT
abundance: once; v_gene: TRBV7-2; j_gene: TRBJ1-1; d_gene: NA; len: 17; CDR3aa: CASSLVRPGRIGTEAFF; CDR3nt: TGTGCCAGCAGCTTAGTTCGGCCAGGGAGGATCGGCACTGAAGCTTTCTTT
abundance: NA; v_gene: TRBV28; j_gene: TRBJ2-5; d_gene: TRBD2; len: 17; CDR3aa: CASSLWDLAGTQETQYF; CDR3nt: TGTGCCAGCAGTTTATGGGACCTAGCGGGGACGCAAGAGACCCAGTACTTC
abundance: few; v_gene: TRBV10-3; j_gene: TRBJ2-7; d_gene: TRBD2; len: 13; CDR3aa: CAINSGSSYEQYF; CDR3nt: TGTGCCATCAACAGCGGGAGCTCCTACGAGCAGTACTTC
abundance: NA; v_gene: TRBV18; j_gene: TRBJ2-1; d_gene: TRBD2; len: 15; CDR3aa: CASSWTSGGRGEQFF; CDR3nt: TGTGCCAGCTCATGGACTAGCGGGGGTAGAGGTGAGCAGTTCTTC
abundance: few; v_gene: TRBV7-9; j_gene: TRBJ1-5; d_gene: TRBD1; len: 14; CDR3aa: CASSSDRDNQPQHF; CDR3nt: TGTGCCAGCAGCTCCGACAGGGACAATCAGCCCCAGCATTTT
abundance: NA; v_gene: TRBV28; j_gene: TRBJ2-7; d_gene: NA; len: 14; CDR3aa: CASSLQPSSYEQYF; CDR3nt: TGTGCCAGCAGCTTGCAACCGAGCTCCTACGAGCAGTACTTC
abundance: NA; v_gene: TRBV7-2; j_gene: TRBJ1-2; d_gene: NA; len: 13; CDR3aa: CASSLNGGYGYTF; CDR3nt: TGTGCCAGCAGCTTAAACGGGGGTTATGGCTACACCTTC
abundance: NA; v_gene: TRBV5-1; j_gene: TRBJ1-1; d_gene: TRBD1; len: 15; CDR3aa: CASSLTQGAGTEAFF; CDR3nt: TGCGCCAGCAGCCTGACCCAGGGGGCAGGCACTGAAGCTTTCTTT
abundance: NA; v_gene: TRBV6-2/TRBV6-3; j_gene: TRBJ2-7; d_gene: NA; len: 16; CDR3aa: CASSFSGTRRLYEQYF; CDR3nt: TGTGCCAGCAGTTTTTCCGGGACACGGAGACTTTACGAGCAGTACTTC